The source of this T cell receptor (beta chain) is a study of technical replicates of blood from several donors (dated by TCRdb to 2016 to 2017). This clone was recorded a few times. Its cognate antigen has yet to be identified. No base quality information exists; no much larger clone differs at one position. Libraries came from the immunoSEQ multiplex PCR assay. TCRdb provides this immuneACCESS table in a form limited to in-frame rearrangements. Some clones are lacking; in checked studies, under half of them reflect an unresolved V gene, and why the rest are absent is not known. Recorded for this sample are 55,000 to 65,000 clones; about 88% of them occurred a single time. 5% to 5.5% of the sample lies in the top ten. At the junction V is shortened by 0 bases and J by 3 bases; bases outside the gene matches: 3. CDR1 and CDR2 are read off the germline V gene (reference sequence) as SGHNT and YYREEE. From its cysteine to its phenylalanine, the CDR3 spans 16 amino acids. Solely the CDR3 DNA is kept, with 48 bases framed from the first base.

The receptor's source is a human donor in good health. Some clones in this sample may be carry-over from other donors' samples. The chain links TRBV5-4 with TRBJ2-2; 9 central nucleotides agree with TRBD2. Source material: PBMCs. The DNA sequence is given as TGTGCCAGCAGCTTGGCGCAGCGGGGGGACACCGGGGAGCTGTTTTTT. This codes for CASSLAQRGDTGELFF. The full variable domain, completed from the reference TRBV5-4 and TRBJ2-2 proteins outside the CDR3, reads ETGVTQSPTHLIKTRGQQVTLRCSSQSGHNTVSWYQQALGQGPQFIFQYYREEENGRGNFPPRFSGLQFPNYSSELNVNALELDDSALYLCASSLAQRGDTGELFFGEGSRLTVL.